Detailed here is one T cell receptor (beta chain). Its antigen is not known. This specimen comes from a study of T cells in localized non-small cell lung cancer. Study results and limitations: Greater T cell density in blood accompanied longer overall survival. Because only a single region of the tumor was sequenced, heterogeneity remains possible. Adjacent lung was found to contain a median roughly 58 of the top 100 tumor clones. The highest T cell clonality was in uninvolved adjacent lung, above tumor.

Assay: immunoSEQ multiplex PCR; the TCRdb copy retains only in-frame clones and omits some. The table has about 52,000 clones, around 90% seen once. Specimen: PBMCs, collected before any cancer treatment. This receptor was identified in a female donor with stage II lung adenocarcinoma.

The CDR3: CAWSVPSSYNSPLHF. CDR3 nucleotide sequence: TGTGCCTGGAGTGTACCGAGCTCCTATAATTCACCCCTCCACTTT. The chain recombines TRBV30 with TRBJ1-6; the D is unclear. This CDR3 has 15 amino acids. Trimming took 0 bases from V and 0 from J, leaving 6 bases between them. Germline CDR1 and CDR2: GTSNPN and SVGIG (reference sequence).